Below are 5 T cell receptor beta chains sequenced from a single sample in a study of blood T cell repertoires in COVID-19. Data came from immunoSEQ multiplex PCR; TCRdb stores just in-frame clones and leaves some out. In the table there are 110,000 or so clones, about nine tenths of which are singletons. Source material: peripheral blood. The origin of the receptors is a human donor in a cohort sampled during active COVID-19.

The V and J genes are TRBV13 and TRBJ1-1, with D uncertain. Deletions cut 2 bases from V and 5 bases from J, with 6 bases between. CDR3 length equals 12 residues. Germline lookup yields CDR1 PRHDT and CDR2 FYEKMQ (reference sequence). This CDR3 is CASSLSRTEAFF. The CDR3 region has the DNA TGTGCCAGCAGCTTATCGCGTACTGAAGCTTTCTTT. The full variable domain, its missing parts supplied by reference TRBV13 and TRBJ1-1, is AAGVIQSPRHLIKEKRETATLKCYPIPRHDTVYWYQQGPGQDPQFLISFYEKMQSDKGSIPDRFSAQQFSDYHSELNMSSLELGDSALYFCASSLSRTEAFFGQGTRLTVV.

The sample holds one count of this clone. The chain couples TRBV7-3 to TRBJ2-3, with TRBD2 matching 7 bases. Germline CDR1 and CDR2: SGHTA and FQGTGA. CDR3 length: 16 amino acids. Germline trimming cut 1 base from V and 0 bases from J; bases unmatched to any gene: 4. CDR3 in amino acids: CASSLIGRGSTDTQYF. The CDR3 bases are TGTGCCAGCAGCTTAATAGGGCGGGGGAGCACAGATACGCAGTATTTT.

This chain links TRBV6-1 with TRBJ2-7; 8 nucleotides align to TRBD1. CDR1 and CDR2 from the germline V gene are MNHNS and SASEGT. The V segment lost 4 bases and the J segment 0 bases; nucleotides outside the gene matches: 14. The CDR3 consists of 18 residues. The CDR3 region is CASSGGAGTGLSSYEQYF. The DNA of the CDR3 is TGTGCCAGCAGTGGGGGGGCCGGGACAGGACTGTCCTCCTACGAGCAGTACTTC.

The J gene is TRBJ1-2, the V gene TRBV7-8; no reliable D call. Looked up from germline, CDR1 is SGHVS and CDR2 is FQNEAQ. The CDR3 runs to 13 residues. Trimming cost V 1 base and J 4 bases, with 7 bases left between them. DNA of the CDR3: TGTGCCAGCAGCTTAGAGGAGACCTATGGCTACACCTTC. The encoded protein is CASSLEETYGYTF.

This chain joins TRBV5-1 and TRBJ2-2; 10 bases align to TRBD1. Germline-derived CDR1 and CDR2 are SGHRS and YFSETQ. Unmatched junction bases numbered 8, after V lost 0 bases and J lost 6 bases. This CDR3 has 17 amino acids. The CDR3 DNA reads TGCGCCAGCAGCTTGGCTGGGACAGGGGTCAGCCCCGGGGAGCTGTTTTTT. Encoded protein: CASSLAGTGVSPGELFF.